These T cell receptor beta chains were read from a single sample in a study of spatial heterogeneity in lung cancer. MiXCR, applied by TCRdb to the 5' RACE reads, yields one record per CDR3 protein. The table lists 45,000 to 55,000 distinct CDR3 sequences, 5.3% of them singletons. Sequencing was performed on PBMCs, taken at surgery. The receptors were gathered from a male donor with early-stage non-small cell lung cancer. The CDR3 runs from the conserved cysteine through the conserved F or W. D genes are given only for firm matches. A clone size is listed for some rows: how often the clone was seen (once, few, many), or a class if it is expanded.

CASSYSGKEGTEAFF	TGTGCCAGCAGTTACTCAGGGAAGGAAGGCACTGAAGCTTTCTTT	TRBV6-2/TRBV6-3	TRBJ1-1	NA	many
CSARVGSYNSPLHF	TGCAGTGCTAGAGTGGGATCCTATAATTCACCCCTCCACTTT	TRBV20-1	TRBJ1-6	NA	many
CASSYGDTQYF	TGTGCCAGCAGTTACGGTGATACGCAGTATTTT	TRBV6-5	TRBJ2-3	NA	many
CASSSLSGKSTDTQYF	TGTGCCAGCAGCTCGCTTAGCGGGAAAAGCACAGATACGCAGTATTTT	TRBV13	TRBJ2-3	TRBD2	few
CASRRFISGGETQYF	TGTGCCAGCAGGCGATTTATTAGCGGGGGAGAGACCCAGTACTTC	TRBV6-5	TRBJ2-5	TRBD2	many
CASSFNSYEQYF	TGTGCCAGCAGCTTCAATTCCTACGAGCAGTACTTC	TRBV13	TRBJ2-7	NA	many
CASSPTGYQPQHF	TGCGCCAGCAGTCCCACAGGGTACCAGCCCCAGCATTTT	TRBV10-2	TRBJ1-5	NA	NA
CASSFWDRESEQYF	TGTGCCAGCAGCTTTTGGGACAGGGAATCCGAGCAGTACTTC	TRBV7-9	TRBJ2-7	TRBD1	many
CASSRSYGGDTQYF	TGTGCCAGCAGCCGCTCGTACGGAGGAGATACGCAGTATTTT	TRBV7-3	TRBJ2-3	NA	many
CASSLGTGSGTDTQYF	TGTGCCAGCAGTTTAGGGACAGGTAGCGGCACAGATACGCAGTATTTT	TRBV12-3/TRBV12-4	TRBJ2-3	TRBD1	many
CASSLLAGGPVEQFF	TGTGCCAGCAGCCTACTAGCGGGAGGGCCGGTAGAGCAGTTCTTC	TRBV12-3/TRBV12-4	TRBJ2-1	TRBD2	NA
CASSLDSSYNEQFF	TGTGCCAGCAGCTTAGACAGCTCCTACAATGAGCAGTTCTTC	TRBV7-2	TRBJ2-1	NA	many
CASSSNYYEQFF	TGTGCCAGCAGCTCGAACTACTATGAGCAGTTCTTC	TRBV11-3	TRBJ2-1	NA	few
CSARDLAGGFNEQFF	TGCAGTGCTAGAGACCTAGCGGGAGGGTTTAATGAGCAGTTCTTC	TRBV20-1	TRBJ2-1	TRBD2	many
CASSSGFQETQYF	TGTGCCAGCAGCTCAGGCTTTCAAGAGACCCAGTACTTC	TRBV11-2	TRBJ2-5	NA	once
CAISESISGMRETQYF	TGTGCCATCAGTGAGTCGATTAGCGGGATGCGCGAGACCCAGTACTTC	TRBV10-3	TRBJ2-5	TRBD2	many
CASSLLGQGAENEQFF	TGTGCCAGCAGCTTGCTAGGACAGGGGGCAGAAAATGAGCAGTTCTTC	TRBV5-4	TRBJ2-1	TRBD1	NA
CASRGTGGREKLFF	TGTGCCAGCAGAGGGACAGGGGGCCGCGAAAAACTGTTTTTT	TRBV6-5	TRBJ1-4	TRBD1	many
CASSLRLAGAIRGNNEQFF	TGCGCCAGCAGCCTTCGACTAGCGGGAGCGATAAGGGGAAACAATGAGCAGTTCTTC	TRBV4-1	TRBJ2-1	TRBD2	many
CASSLSDSSNQPQHF	TGTGCCAGCAGTTTATCGGACAGTAGCAATCAGCCCCAGCATTTT	TRBV28	TRBJ1-5	NA	many
CSARRLGDTEAFF	TGCAGTGCTCGACGGCTTGGGGACACTGAAGCTTTCTTT	TRBV20-1	TRBJ1-1	NA	NA
CSAQPRGLQNNEQFF	TGCAGTGCCCAACCCAGGGGGCTTCAAAACAATGAGCAGTTCTTC	TRBV20-1	TRBJ2-1	TRBD1	many
CASSLSLFGGYEQYF	TGTGCCAGCAGTTTATCGCTGTTTGGGGGCTACGAGCAGTACTTC	TRBV27	TRBJ2-7	NA	many
CAWSPTLGQGGTGANVLTF	TGTGCCTGGAGCCCTACCCTTGGACAGGGAGGTACTGGGGCCAACGTCCTGACTTTC	TRBV30	TRBJ2-6	TRBD1	many
CASSSEGGSTDTQYF	TGTGCCAGCAGTTCCGAGGGGGGTAGCACAGATACGCAGTATTTT	TRBV28	TRBJ2-3	NA	many
CASSQEGRGPYEQYF	TGCGCCAGCAGCCAAGAGGGCAGGGGGCCCTACGAGCAGTACTTC	TRBV4-3	TRBJ2-7	TRBD1	few
CASKGIRGQETQYF	TGTGCCAGCAAAGGGATAAGGGGCCAAGAGACCCAGTACTTC	TRBV2	TRBJ2-5	NA	many
CASSSTRAGGSYNEQFF	TGTGCCAGCAGCTCAACTCGGGCGGGAGGCTCTTACAATGAGCAGTTCTTC	TRBV6-5	TRBJ2-1	TRBD2	NA
CSARDVYGSVYEQYF	TGCAGTGCTAGAGATGTGTACGGGAGCGTATACGAGCAGTACTTC	TRBV20-1	TRBJ2-7	NA	NA
CASSFARKLADEQYF	TGCGCCAGCAGCTTCGCGCGGAAACTAGCAGACGAGCAGTACTTC	TRBV5-1	TRBJ2-7	NA	many
CSVLRGGSEKLFF	TGCAGCGTTCTCCGGGGGGGCAGTGAAAAACTGTTTTTT	TRBV29-1	TRBJ1-4	NA	many
CASRNRVGQPQHF	TGTGCCAGCAGGAACAGGGTTGGTCAGCCCCAGCATTTT	TRBV2	TRBJ1-5	NA	many
CSASQQDSTDTQYF	TGCAGTGCTAGTCAACAGGATTCCACAGATACGCAGTATTTT	TRBV20-1	TRBJ2-3	NA	many
CAISDRASDSPLHF	TGTGCCATCAGCGACAGGGCCAGCGATTCACCCCTCCACTTT	TRBV10-3	TRBJ1-6	TRBD1	many
CASSVVGQGYNEQFF	TGTGCCAGCAGCGTGGTGGGACAGGGCTACAATGAGCAGTTCTTC	TRBV9	TRBJ2-1	TRBD1	many
CASSYDGQGIGTNTEAFF	TGTGCCAGCAGTTACGACGGACAGGGGATTGGGACAAACACTGAAGCTTTCTTT	TRBV6-5	TRBJ1-1	TRBD1	few
CASSWRRGTASYEQYF	TGCGCCAGCAGCTGGAGGAGGGGGACTGCATCCTACGAGCAGTACTTC	TRBV5-1	TRBJ2-7	NA	many
CASRGEGLAGYNEQFF	TGTGCCAGTCGGGGAGAAGGGCTAGCGGGGTACAATGAGCAGTTCTTC	TRBV28	TRBJ2-1	TRBD2	NA
CASSLRRRLSSYEQYF	TGTGCCAGCAGCTTACGGCGGCGGTTAAGCTCCTACGAGCAGTACTTC	TRBV13	TRBJ2-7	NA	many
CSAEISGRSTDTQYF	TGCAGCGCTGAAATAAGCGGGAGGAGTACAGATACGCAGTATTTT	TRBV29-1	TRBJ2-3	TRBD2	many
CASSPGTIQSTDEQFF	TGTGCCAGCAGCCCGGGGACTATCCAGAGCACCGATGAGCAGTTCTTC	TRBV13	TRBJ2-1	TRBD2	many
CASSPNPKSTDTQYF	TGCGCCAGCAGCCCTAACCCCAAGAGCACAGATACGCAGTATTTT	TRBV5-1	TRBJ2-3	NA	many
CASSPVPSSYNEQFF	TGTGCCAGCAGCCCCGTCCCTAGCTCCTACAATGAGCAGTTCTTC	TRBV7-2	TRBJ2-1	NA	many
CASRGTSNTEAFF	TGTGCCAGCAGAGGGACATCGAACACTGAAGCTTTCTTT	TRBV6-1	TRBJ1-1	NA	many
CASRSGSAKNIQYF	TGTGCCAGCAGATCAGGGTCGGCCAAAAACATTCAGTACTTC	TRBV6-2/TRBV6-3	TRBJ2-4	NA	NA
CASSSLAGSDSYEQYF	TGTGCCAGCAGCTCACTAGCGGGATCCGACTCCTACGAGCAGTACTTC	TRBV5-4	TRBJ2-7	TRBD2	many
CAINEGLSGSTDTQYF	TGTGCCATCAACGAGGGACTATCGGGTAGCACAGATACGCAGTATTTT	TRBV10-3	TRBJ2-3	TRBD2	many
CASSFRGLAYNEQFF	TGTGCCAGCAGCTTCAGGGGGCTCGCCTACAATGAGCAGTTCTTC	TRBV7-2	TRBJ2-1	TRBD1	many